This T cell receptor (beta chain) was obtained from a study of CD8 T cells in ankylosing spondylitis. TCRdb re-analysed the 5' RACE reads in MiXCR, keeping a single row per CDR3 protein. The data contain about 110,000 distinct CDR3 sequences, about 25% of them singletons. This clonotype showed up just a few times. The V segment lost 6 bases and the J segment 2 bases; nucleotides outside the gene matches: 6. The CDR3 spans 14 residues. Germline CDR1 reads MNHNS; CDR2 reads SASEGT. The TCR sequence derives from a male donor with ankylosing spondylitis. Source material: synovial fluid, either unsorted or a sorted T cell fraction (not recorded which). The chain carries TRBV6-1 and TRBJ2-7, with 8 bases lining up with TRBD1. In DNA form, the CDR3 reads TGTGCCAGCAGCAACAGGGGGACGACCTACGAGCAGTACTTC. This sequence encodes CASSNRGTTYEQYF.